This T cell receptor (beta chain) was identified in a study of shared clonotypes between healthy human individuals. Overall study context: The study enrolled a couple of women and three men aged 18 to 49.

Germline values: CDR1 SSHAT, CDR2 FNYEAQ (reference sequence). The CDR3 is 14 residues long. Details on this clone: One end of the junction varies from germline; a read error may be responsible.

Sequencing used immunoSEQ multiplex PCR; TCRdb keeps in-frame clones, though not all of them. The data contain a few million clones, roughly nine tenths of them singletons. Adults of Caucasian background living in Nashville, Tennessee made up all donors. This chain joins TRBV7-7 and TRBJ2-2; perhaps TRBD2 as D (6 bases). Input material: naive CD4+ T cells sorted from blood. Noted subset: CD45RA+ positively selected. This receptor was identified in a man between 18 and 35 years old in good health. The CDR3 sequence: CASSPGLLTGELFF. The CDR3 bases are TGTGCTAGCAGCCCGGGACTGCTCACCGGGGAGCTGTTTTTT.